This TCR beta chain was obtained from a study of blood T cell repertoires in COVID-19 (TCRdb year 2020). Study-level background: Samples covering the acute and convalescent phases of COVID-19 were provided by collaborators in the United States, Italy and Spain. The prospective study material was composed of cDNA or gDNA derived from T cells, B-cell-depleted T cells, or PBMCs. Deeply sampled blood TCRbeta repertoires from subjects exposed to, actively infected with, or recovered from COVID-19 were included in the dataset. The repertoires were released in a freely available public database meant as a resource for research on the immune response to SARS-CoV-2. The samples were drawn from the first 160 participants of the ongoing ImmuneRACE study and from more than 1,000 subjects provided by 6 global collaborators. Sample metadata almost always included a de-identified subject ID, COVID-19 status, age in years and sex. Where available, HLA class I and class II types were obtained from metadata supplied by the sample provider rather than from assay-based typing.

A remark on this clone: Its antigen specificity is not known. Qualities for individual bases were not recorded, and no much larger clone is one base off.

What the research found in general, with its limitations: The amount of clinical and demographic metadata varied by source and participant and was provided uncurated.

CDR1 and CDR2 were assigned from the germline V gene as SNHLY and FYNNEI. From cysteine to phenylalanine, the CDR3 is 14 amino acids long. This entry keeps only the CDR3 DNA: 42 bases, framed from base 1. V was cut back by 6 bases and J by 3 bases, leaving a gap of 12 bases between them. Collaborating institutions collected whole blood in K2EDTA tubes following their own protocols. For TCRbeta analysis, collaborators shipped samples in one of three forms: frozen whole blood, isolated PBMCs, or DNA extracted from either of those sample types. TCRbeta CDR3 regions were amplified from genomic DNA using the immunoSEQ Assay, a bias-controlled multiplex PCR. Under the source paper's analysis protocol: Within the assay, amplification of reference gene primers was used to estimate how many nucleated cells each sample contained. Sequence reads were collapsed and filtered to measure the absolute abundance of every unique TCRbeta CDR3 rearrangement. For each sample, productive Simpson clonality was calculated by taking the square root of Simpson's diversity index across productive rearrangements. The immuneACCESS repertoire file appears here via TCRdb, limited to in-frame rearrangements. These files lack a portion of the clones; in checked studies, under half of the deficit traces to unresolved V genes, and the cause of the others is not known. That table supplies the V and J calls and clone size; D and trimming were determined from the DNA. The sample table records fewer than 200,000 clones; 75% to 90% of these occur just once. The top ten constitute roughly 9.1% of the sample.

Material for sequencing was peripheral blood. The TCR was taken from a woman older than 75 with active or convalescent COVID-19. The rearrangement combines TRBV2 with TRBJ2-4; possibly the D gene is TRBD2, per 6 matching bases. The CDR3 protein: CASSEGSGKNIQYF. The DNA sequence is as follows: TGTGCCAGCAGCGAGGGTAGCGGCAAAAACATTCAGTACTTC.